Listed below are T cell receptor beta chains from one sample, sequenced in a study of blood T cell repertoires in COVID-19. TCRdb's copy holds only in-frame clones and misses some; the assay was immunoSEQ multiplex PCR. The sample has about 400,000 clones, about 90% seen once. Specimen: PBMCs or T cells enriched from blood (not recorded which). All receptors come from a man aged 35-49 years in a cohort exposed to, infected with or recovered from COVID-19 (not recorded which). Both conserved end residues are part of each CDR3. The D gene is left open where the match is weak. Size is omitted from some rows. Given values are once, few, many or a class for expanded clones.

j_call clone_size v_call d_call cdr3_nt cdr3_aa
TRBJ2-5 once TRBV9 TRBD2 TGTGCCAGCAGCGTCTCCAGCGGGAGCGGGGAGACCCAGTACTTC CASSVSSGSGETQYF
TRBJ2-1 - TRBV18 TRBD2 TGTGCCAGCTCACTCCGACTAGCGGGAGGGAAAGATGAGCAGTTCTTC CASSLRLAGGKDEQFF
TRBJ1-5 - TRBV19 - TGTGCCAGTAGTACCGACACTTATCAGCCCCAGCATTTT CASSTDTYQPQHF
TRBJ1-3 - TRBV7-9 - TGTGCCAGCAGCTTAGCGGCACCTGGAAACACCATATATTTT CASSLAAPGNTIYF
TRBJ1-2 - TRBV4-1 TRBD1 TGCGCCAGCAGCCGGACAGGGACCCTCTTTGGCTACACCTTC CASSRTGTLFGYTF
TRBJ2-2 - TRBV7-6 - TGTGCCAGCAGCTTAGTACCACCAGGGGAGTACCGGACCGGGGAGCTGTTTTTT CASSLVPPGEYRTGELFF
TRBJ2-2 - TRBV19 TRBD2 TGTGCCAGTAGTATAACTTGGACTAGCGGGATTAACACCGGGGAGCTGTTTTTT CASSITWTSGINTGELFF
TRBJ1-1 - TRBV10-2 - TGCGCCAGCAGTGTCGGGCGGACTAACACTGAAGCTTTCTTT CASSVGRTNTEAFF
TRBJ1-2 - TRBV27 - TGTGCCAGCAGAACACCTAGCGGCTATGGCTACACCTTC CASRTPSGYGYTF
TRBJ2-7 - TRBV6-2/TRBV6-3 - TGTGCCAGCAGTTACTCGTTGACAAGTACCTACGAGCAGTACTTC CASSYSLTSTYEQYF
TRBJ1-5 - TRBV7-2 TRBD1 TGTGCCAGCAGCCCCAGACAGGGTCAGCCCCAGCATTTT CASSPRQGQPQHF
TRBJ1-5 - TRBV6-1 - TGTGCCAGCAGTGAAAGGCCAGGGAACAATCAGCCCCAGCATTTT CASSERPGNNQPQHF
TRBJ2-7 - TRBV6-1 TRBD2 TGTGCCAGCAGTGAATTTAGCGGGAGCTCCTACGAGCAGTACTTC CASSEFSGSSYEQYF
TRBJ1-3 - TRBV5-5 - TGTGCCAGCAGCTTGGGTCCAGGGGACGGAAACACCATATATTTT CASSLGPGDGNTIYF
TRBJ1-2 - TRBV6-5 TRBD1 TGTGCCAGCAGTTTCCTAACAGGGGGCTCTGGTTATGGCTACACCTTC CASSFLTGGSGYGYTF
TRBJ2-7 - TRBV19 TRBD1 TGTGCCTCAGGGGACAGGGGGCGCGAGCAGTACTTC CASGDRGREQYF
TRBJ2-7 once TRBV30 TRBD1 TGTGCCTGGAGTGTACATCCAGCGGGACAGGGTTACGAGCAGTACTTC CAWSVHPAGQGYEQYF